This T cell receptor beta chain was found in a study of blood T cell repertoires in COVID-19. Study as a whole: Samples taken during acute and convalescent COVID-19 were collected in the United States, Italy and Spain. PBMCs, B-cell-depleted T cells, or T cells provided the cDNA or gDNA that made up the material.

Per germline, CDR1 MDHEN and CDR2 SYDVKM. The CDR3 runs to 11 residues. V lost 7 bases, J lost 5 bases, and 8 bases lay in between. The repertoire was sequenced with immunoSEQ multiplex PCR; TCRdb's copy has only in-frame clones and lacks some. The repertoire holds over 95,000 clones, with roughly 76% as singletons. Specimen: peripheral blood. The chain links TRBV28 to TRBJ1-1, with D uncertain. This receptor was identified in a human donor in a cohort sampled during active COVID-19. Here the CDR3 reads CASKESTEAFF. Here the CDR3 DNA reads TGTGCCAGCAAGGAGAGTACTGAAGCTTTCTTT.